The 7 T cell receptor beta chains listed next were all sequenced from one sample in a study of control samples from healthy donors and cancer patients (dated by TCRdb to 2019 to 2021). Libraries were built with the immunoSEQ multiplex PCR assay. The table comes from immuneACCESS by way of TCRdb, which keeps in-frame sequences with V and J called. Part of the clones is missing from these tables; in studies checked, under half for an unresolved V gene and the rest for unknown reasons. Present in this sample are 140,000 or so clones, about 93% of which were seen just once. The top ten constitute 14% of the sample. Sample: PBMCs. The receptors were sampled from a man aged 55 to 69 with colorectal cancer.

J is TRBJ1-4 and V is TRBV4-1; 7 positions match TRBD1. The CDR3 is 15 amino acids. Germline V gives CDR1 MGHRA, CDR2 YSYEKL. V trimming: 4 bases; J trimming: 4 bases; junction bases outside the gene matches: 6. In DNA, the CDR3 is TGCGCCAGCAGCCTTCGCGGGACAGATAATGAAAAACTGTTTTTT. This translates into CASSLRGTDNEKLFF.

The chain is built from TRBV10-2 and TRBJ1-5, with D possibly TRBD1 on 5 matching bases. The CDR3 totals 15 residues. Germline lookup yields CDR1 WSHSY and CDR2 SAAADI. V shed 5 bases and J shed 5 bases, with 16 bases lying between them. CDR3 sequence (DNA): TGCGCCAGCAGTTCGGGACTGGGATACGATCAGCCCCAGCATTTT. Translated: CASSSGLGYDQPQHF.

This chain uses TRBV6-2 or TRBV6-3 with TRBJ2-7; the D call may be TRBD1 or TRBD2 (5 bases each). The V gene's germline CDR1 is MNHEY and CDR2 SVGEGT. V was shortened by 2 bases and J by 1 base, with 12 bases between the two germline ends. The CDR3 is made up of 15 amino acids. CDR3 region: CASSYGGIGSYEQYF. CDR3 in DNA: TGTGCCAGCAGTTACGGGGGAATCGGATCCTACGAGCAGTACTTC.

The genes are TRBV27 and TRBJ1-6; D is uncertain. Germline CDR1 is MNHEY and CDR2 is SMNVEV (reference sequence). CDR3 length: 14 residues. V lost 2 bases and J 10 bases, leaving 12 bases between the germline ends. CDR3 sequence reads: CASSLRQPLSPLHF. The CDR3 coding sequence is TGTGCCAGCAGTTTAAGGCAGCCCCTATCACCCCTCCACTTT.

In DNA form, the CDR3 reads TGTGCCAGCAGCGCACGACAGGGATCGAACACTGAAGCTTTCTTT. Translated: CASSARQGSNTEAFF. V usage is TRBV7-9 and J usage is TRBJ1-1; 7 bases map to TRBD1. V lost 5 bases and J lost 1; bases outside the gene matches: 7. The CDR3 has 15 residues. Germline loops: CDR1 SEHNR, CDR2 FQNEAQ (reference sequence).

The chain recombines TRBV27 with TRBJ1-3; D gene uncertain. Trimming removed 3 bases from V and 0 bases from J, with 9 bases in between. The CDR3 contains 15 residues. The germline CDR1 and CDR2 sequences are MNHEY and SMNVEV (reference sequence). CDR3 nucleotide sequence: TGTGCCAGCAGTTTGGACCGGTCCTCTGGAAACACCATATATTTT. It is translated as CASSLDRSSGNTIYF.

The chain combines TRBV9 with TRBJ2-1, with 7 bases that match TRBD2. With V trimmed by 4 bases and J by 5 bases, 9 bases remained unmatched. Germline CDR1 reads SGDLS; CDR2 reads YYNGEE. The CDR3 has 15 residues. The CDR3 coding sequence is TGTGCCAGCAGCCCTCTGGGGGGGTCGAACAATGAGCAGTTCTTC. Its translation: CASSPLGGSNNEQFF.